The 5 T cell receptor beta chains below all came from one sample that was sequenced in a study of blood T cell repertoires in COVID-19. Sequencing was performed with immunoSEQ multiplex PCR; in TCRdb, only in-frame clones are kept and a portion is missing. The table records around 80,000 clones, roughly 86% of them present only once. Sequencing used peripheral blood. These receptors were taken from a man between 60 and 75 years old with acute or convalescent COVID-19.

V gene TRBV10-3 combines with J gene TRBJ2-3; D is possibly TRBD1 (7 bases). The CDR3 spans 14 residues. The V gene's germline CDR1 is ENHRY and CDR2 SYGVKD. V was shortened by 6 bases and J by 1 base, with 11 bases between the two germline ends. This CDR3 is CAIREGTGTDTQYF. The DNA of the CDR3 is TGTGCCATCAGGGAGGGGACAGGCACAGATACGCAGTATTTT.

The chain employs TRBV6-2 or TRBV6-3 and TRBJ2-1, with TRBD1 identical over 7 bases. CDR1 and CDR2 from the germline V gene are MNHEY and SVGEGT. This CDR3 has 17 amino acids. The V and J ends lost 4 bases and 7 bases, in that order; junction bases with no gene match: 16. This CDR3 is CASSLRDEGAQGNEQFF. The CDR3 DNA reads TGTGCCAGCAGTTTACGGGATGAGGGGGCGCAGGGGAATGAGCAGTTCTTC.

The V gene is TRBV4-3, the J gene TRBJ2-2; 8 positions match TRBD2. In germline, CDR1 is LGHNA, CDR2 YSLEER. The V and J ends lost 1 base and 4 bases, in that order; junction bases with no gene match: 2. This CDR3 contains 15 residues. CDR3 region: CASSQAGGRTGELFF. The CDR3 DNA follows: TGCGCCAGCAGCCAAGCGGGGGGGCGCACCGGGGAGCTGTTTTTT.

V gene TRBV28 combines with J gene TRBJ1-5, with no clear D. The CDR3 covers 14 residues. Germline V gene lookup returns CDR1 MDHEN and CDR2 SYDVKM. The germline V and J ends were trimmed by 5 bases and 5 bases, with 13 bases remaining between them. The CDR3 loop reads CASSAGGVHQPQHF. CDR3 DNA sequence: TGTGCCAGCAGTGCCGGCGGGGTGCATCAGCCCCAGCATTTT. Drawing the rest from reference TRBV28 and TRBJ1-5, the complete variable domain is DVKVTQSSRYLVKRTGEKVFLECVQDMDHENMFWYRQDPGLGLRLIYFSYDVKMKEKGDIPEGYSVSREKKERFSLILESASTNQTSMYLCASSAGGVHQPQHFGDGTRLSIL.

The chain is built from TRBV21-1 and TRBJ1-2; TRBD1, the table's D call, lacks a check against the DNA. TRBV21-1 is reported as a pseudogene. This CDR3 spans 16 amino acids. The CDR3 region has the DNA TGTGCCAGCAGCAAAGTAGGAAACAGGGTGGACTATGGCTACACCTTC. It specifies CASSKVGNRVDYGYTF.